A single sample is the source of the 13 T cell receptor beta chains below, sequenced in a study of blood T cells in healthy people across ages. For the second PCR, which ran for about 6 to 11 cycles, a sample-barcoded 5' primer and a J-beta primer mix were used. TCRdb itself ran the 5' RACE reads through MiXCR, one entry per CDR3 protein. The sample contains hundreds of thousands of distinct CDR3 sequences, approximately 43% of which appear only once. The sequenced sample was blood. All receptors derive from a woman aged 55-70 years in good health.

This chain connects TRBV6-1 to TRBJ1-2; 9 bases align to TRBD1. Per the germline V gene, CDR1 is MNHNS and CDR2 is SASEGT. The V gene end was trimmed by 4 bases and the J gene end by 8 bases; junction bases not matched to a gene: 2. This CDR3 is 12 amino acids long. In nucleotides, the CDR3 is TGTGCCAGCAGTGGACAGGGGGTCGGCTACACCTTC. Protein sequence: CASSGQGVGYTF.

This clonotype was recorded a few times. The chain carries TRBV12-3 or TRBV12-4 and TRBJ2-5; D may be TRBD1 or TRBD2 (6 bases each). The V and J ends lost 5 bases and 13 bases respectively, with 17 bases between them. This CDR3 is 12 amino acids long. In DNA form, the CDR3 reads TGTGCCAGCAGTCCGTATATGGGGGGCAGGTACTTC. Its translation is CASSPYMGGRYF.

This clonotype turned up a few times. This chain links TRBV5-1 with TRBJ2-7; perhaps TRBD1 as D (5 bases). Germline CDR1 is SGHRS and CDR2 is YFSETQ. V gave up 0 bases and J gave up 6 bases, with 10 bases separating them. This CDR3 has 13 amino acids. The CDR3 here is CASSLDQGAEQYF. In DNA, the CDR3 is TGCGCCAGCAGCTTGGACCAGGGTGCCGAGCAGTACTTC.

The chain employs TRBV6-1 and TRBJ2-3, with D perhaps TRBD2 (7 bases). Trimming shortened V by 8 bases and J by 6 bases, and 18 bases separated the two germline ends. This CDR3 is built from 14 residues. Germline V gene sequence: CDR1 MNHNS, CDR2 SASEGT. CDR3 residues: CASCRWGGPDTQYF. CDR3 sequence (DNA): TGTGCCAGCTGTCGCTGGGGGGGGCCGGATACGCAGTATTTT.

This clonotype was counted at least ten times. V and J are TRBV5-1 and TRBJ2-1; 14 bases match TRBD2. This CDR3 has 21 amino acids. The germline gives CDR1 SGHRS, CDR2 YFSETQ. V trimming: 0 bases; J trimming: 0 bases; junction bases outside the gene matches: 11. The CDR3 is CASSLGPGLAGGRSSYNEQFF. The DNA for the CDR3 is TGCGCCAGCAGCTTGGGGCCTGGACTAGCGGGAGGACGGAGCTCCTACAATGAGCAGTTCTTC. Filled out from reference TRBV5-1 and TRBJ2-1, the complete variable domain reads KAGVTQTPRYLIKTRGQQVTLSCSPISGHRSVSWYQQTPGQGLQFLFEYFSETQRNKGNFPGRFSGRQFSNSRSEMNVSTLELGDSALYLCASSLGPGLAGGRSSYNEQFFGPGTRLTVL.

A word on this clonotype: The junction shows a germline mismatch at one end, possibly a read error. This chain uses TRBV6-2 or TRBV6-3 with TRBJ2-1; 12 bases map to TRBD2. The DNA end lines up better with TRBJ2-7; the J call may be wrong. CDR1 and CDR2 from the germline V gene are MNHEY and SVGEGT. The CDR3 extends over 15 amino acids. The CDR3 reads CVSRTTSGSNNEQYF. The DNA for the CDR3 is TGTGTCAGCAGAACGACTAGCGGGAGTAATAATGAGCAGTACTTC.

The chain couples TRBV5-1 to TRBJ2-7; D possibly corresponds to TRBD2 (6 bases). This CDR3 is built from 14 residues. The germline V gene encodes CDR1 SGHRS and CDR2 YFSETQ. Trimming cost V 1 base and J 7 bases, with 15 bases left between them. The CDR3 loop is CASSLTDYHNEQYF. CDR3 coding DNA: TGCGCCAGCAGCTTGACGGACTACCACAATGAGCAGTACTTC.

The genes are TRBV4-1 and TRBJ1-4, with D unresolved. V gave up 4 bases and J gave up 7 bases, with 22 bases separating them. The CDR3 length is 17 residues. CDR1 and CDR2 (germline): MGHRA, YSYEKL. The CDR3 is CASSPQHELAIREKLFF. Written as DNA, the CDR3 is TGCGCCAGCAGCCCGCAACATGAACTGGCTATACGTGAAAAACTGTTTTTT.

The chain has TRBV28 and TRBJ2-1; 12 bases are a match to TRBD2. With 5 bases clipped from V and 9 bases from J, the junction kept 5 bases outside the gene matches. CDR1 MDHEN and CDR2 SYDVKM come from the germline V gene. The CDR3 runs to 14 residues. The CDR3 sequence: CASSQTSGSPEQFF. The CDR3 coding sequence is TGTGCCAGCAGTCAGACTAGCGGGAGTCCTGAGCAGTTCTTC.

V and J are TRBV20-1 and TRBJ2-1; possible D gene TRBD2, 6 bases. CDR3 length: 13 amino acids. Germline V gene sequence: CDR1 DFQATT, CDR2 SNEGSKA (reference sequence). V lost 6 bases and J lost 3, with 12 bases in between. The CDR3 reads CSARAGLYNEQFF. The CDR3 bases are TGCAGTGCGCGGGCGGGGCTCTACAATGAGCAGTTCTTC.

The table lists this clonotype with a count of one. The chain has TRBV19 and TRBJ1-5; 10 bases match TRBD1. The V segment lost 1 base and the J segment 3 bases; nucleotides outside the gene matches: 6. The CDR3 spans 17 residues. CDR1 and CDR2 from the germline V gene are LNHDA and SQIVND (reference sequence). CDR3 bases: TGTGCCAGTAGTATAGGCCCGGGACAGGGGTTCAATCAGCCCCAGCATTTT. This gives the protein CASSIGPGQGFNQPQHF.

This clonotype was detected only a few times. The chain recombines TRBV15 with TRBJ2-5; 10 positions match TRBD2. The J call is doubtful: the DNA matches TRBJ2-7 better. CDR3 length equals 14 residues. The germline CDR1 and CDR2 sequences are LNHNV and YYDKDF (reference sequence). CDR3 sequence reads: CATSRTSGDYEQYF. CDR3 nucleotides: TGTGCCACCAGCCGAACTAGCGGGGACTACGAGCAGTACTTC.

This clonotype has at least ten counts. The chain carries TRBV12-3 or TRBV12-4 and TRBJ2-1, with D hard to call. CDR3 length equals 15 residues. Trimming left V 1 base short and J 1 base short, with 8 bases between. This CDR3 reads CASSLVQDSYNEQFF. CDR3 nucleotide sequence: TGTGCCAGCAGTTTAGTCCAGGATTCCTACAATGAGCAGTTCTTC.